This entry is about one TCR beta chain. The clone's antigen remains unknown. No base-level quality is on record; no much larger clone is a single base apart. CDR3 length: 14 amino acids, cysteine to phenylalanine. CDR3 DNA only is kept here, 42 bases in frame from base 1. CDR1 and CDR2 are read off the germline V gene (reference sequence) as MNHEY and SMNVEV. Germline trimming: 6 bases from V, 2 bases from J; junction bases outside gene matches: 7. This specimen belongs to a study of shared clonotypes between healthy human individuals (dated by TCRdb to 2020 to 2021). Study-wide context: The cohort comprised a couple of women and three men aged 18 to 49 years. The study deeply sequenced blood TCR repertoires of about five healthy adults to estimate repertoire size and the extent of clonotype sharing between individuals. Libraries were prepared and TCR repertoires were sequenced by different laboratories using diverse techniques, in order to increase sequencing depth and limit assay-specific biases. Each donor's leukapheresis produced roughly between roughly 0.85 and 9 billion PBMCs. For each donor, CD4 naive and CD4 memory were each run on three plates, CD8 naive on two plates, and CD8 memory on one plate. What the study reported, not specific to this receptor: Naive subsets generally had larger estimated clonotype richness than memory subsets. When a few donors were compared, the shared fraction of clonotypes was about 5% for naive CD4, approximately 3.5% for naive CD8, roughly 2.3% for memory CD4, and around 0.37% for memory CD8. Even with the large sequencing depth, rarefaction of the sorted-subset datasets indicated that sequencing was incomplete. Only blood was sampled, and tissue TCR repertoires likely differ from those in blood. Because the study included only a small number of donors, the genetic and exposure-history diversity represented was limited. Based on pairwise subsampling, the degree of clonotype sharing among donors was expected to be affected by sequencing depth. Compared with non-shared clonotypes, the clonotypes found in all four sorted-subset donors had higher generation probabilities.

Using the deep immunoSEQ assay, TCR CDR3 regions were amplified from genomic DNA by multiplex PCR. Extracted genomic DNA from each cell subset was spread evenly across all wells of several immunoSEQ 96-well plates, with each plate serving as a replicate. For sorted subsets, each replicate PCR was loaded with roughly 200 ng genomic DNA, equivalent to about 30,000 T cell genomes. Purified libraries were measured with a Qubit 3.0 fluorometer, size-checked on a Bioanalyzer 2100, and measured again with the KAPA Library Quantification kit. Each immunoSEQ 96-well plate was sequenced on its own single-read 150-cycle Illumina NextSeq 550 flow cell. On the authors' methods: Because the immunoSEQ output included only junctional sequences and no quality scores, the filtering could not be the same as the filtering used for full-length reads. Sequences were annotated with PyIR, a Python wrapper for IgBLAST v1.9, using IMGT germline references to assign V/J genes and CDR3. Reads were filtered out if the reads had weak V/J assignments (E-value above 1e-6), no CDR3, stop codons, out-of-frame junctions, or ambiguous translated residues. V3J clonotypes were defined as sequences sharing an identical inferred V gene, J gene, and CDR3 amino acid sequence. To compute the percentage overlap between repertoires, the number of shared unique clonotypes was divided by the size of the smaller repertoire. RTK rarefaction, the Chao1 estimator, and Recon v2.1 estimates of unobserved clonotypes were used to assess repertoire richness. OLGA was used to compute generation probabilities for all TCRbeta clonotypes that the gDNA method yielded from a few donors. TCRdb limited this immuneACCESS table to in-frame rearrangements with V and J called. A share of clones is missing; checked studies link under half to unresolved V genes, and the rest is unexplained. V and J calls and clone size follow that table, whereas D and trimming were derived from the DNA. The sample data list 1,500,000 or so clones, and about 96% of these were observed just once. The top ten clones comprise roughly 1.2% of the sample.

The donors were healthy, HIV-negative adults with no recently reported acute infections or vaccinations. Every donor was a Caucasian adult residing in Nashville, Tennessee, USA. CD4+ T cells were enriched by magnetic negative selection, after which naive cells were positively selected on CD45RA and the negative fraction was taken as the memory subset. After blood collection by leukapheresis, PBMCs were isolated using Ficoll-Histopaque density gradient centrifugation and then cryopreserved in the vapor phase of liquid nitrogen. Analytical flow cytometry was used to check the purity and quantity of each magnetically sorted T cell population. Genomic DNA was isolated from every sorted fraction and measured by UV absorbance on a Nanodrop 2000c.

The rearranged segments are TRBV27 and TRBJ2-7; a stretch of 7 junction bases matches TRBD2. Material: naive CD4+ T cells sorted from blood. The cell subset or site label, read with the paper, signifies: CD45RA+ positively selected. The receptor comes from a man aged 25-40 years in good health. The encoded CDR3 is CASRQSGNPYEQYF. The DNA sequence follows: TGTGCCAGCAGACAAAGCGGGAACCCCTACGAGCAGTACTTC.